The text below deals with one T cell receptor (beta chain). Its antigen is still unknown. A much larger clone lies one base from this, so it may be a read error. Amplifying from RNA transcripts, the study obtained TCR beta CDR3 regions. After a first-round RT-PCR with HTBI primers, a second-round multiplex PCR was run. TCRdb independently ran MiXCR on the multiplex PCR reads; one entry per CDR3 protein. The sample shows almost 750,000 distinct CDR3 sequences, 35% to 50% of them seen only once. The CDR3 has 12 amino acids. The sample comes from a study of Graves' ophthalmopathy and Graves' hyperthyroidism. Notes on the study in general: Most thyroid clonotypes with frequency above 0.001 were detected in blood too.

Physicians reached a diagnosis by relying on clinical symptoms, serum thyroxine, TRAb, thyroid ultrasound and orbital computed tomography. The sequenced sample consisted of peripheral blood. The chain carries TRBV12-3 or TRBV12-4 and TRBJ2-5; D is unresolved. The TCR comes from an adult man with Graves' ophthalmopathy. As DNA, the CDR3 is TGTGTCAGCAGTTTAGTGTCTGGGACCCAGTACTTC. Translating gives CVSSLVSGTQYF.